Each of the 5 T cell receptor beta chains below was sequenced from the same sample in a study of T-cell memory formation after mild COVID-19. TCRdb re-called the 5' RACE reads with MiXCR, one entry per CDR3 protein. The sample holds around 410,000 distinct CDR3 sequences, 23% seen once. Material for sequencing was PBMCs or a T cell subset sorted from them (not recorded which). These receptors all come from an adult woman who had mild COVID-19 (a few samples of this study predate the infection). Cell type and time point are not known.

The chain uses TRBV7-8 and TRBJ2-3, with a possible D match to TRBD1 (5 bases). Germline V gene lookup returns CDR1 SGHVS and CDR2 FQNEAQ. The length of the CDR3 is 15 residues. Trimming took 1 base from V and 2 from J, leaving 10 bases between them. The CDR3 spells CASSLGQTLTDTQYF. The CDR3 region has the DNA TGTGCCAGCAGCTTAGGACAGACACTCACAGATACGCAGTATTTT.

The chain links TRBV5-1 to TRBJ1-2, with 10 bases fitting TRBD1. V shed 4 bases and J 5 bases; nucleotides not matched to a gene: 11. Per germline, CDR1 SGHRS and CDR2 YFSETQ. This CDR3 is built from 16 residues. The CDR3 nucleotides read TGCGCCAGCAGCCTAAATGCACCGGGACAGGGGTATGGCTACACCTTC. Its translation is CASSLNAPGQGYGYTF.

The table lists this clonotype with a few counts. The gene calls are TRBV9 and TRBJ2-7; D unclear. CDR3 length: 14 amino acids. Germline loops: CDR1 SGDLS, CDR2 YYNGEE. Trimming pared 1 base from V and 0 bases from J, leaving 8 bases between. As DNA, the CDR3 is TGTGCCAGCAGCGTATTGGAGTTCTCCTACGAGCAGTACTTC. Encoded protein: CASSVLEFSYEQYF. Together with reference TRBV9 and TRBJ2-7, the CDR3 gives the full variable domain: DSGVTQTPKHLITATGQRVTLRCSPRSGDLSVYWYQQSLDQGLQFLIQYYNGEERAKGNILERFSAQQFPDLHSELNLSSLELGDSALYFCASSVLEFSYEQYFGPGTRLTVT.

The rearrangement links TRBV15 to TRBJ2-7; TRBD1 agrees at 9 bases. This CDR3 is built from 16 residues. Trimming removed 4 bases from V and 3 bases from J; junction bases left unmatched: 10. CDR1 and CDR2 from the germline V gene are LNHNV and YYDKDF (reference sequence). Here the CDR3 reads CATSTRGQGGIYEQYF. The CDR3 DNA sequence: TGTGCCACCAGCACCCGGGGACAGGGAGGGATCTACGAGCAGTACTTC.

The V gene is TRBV6-5, the J gene TRBJ1-2; TRBD1 matches at 7 bases. CDR1 and CDR2 from the germline V gene are MNHEY and SVGAGI. This CDR3 has 14 amino acids. V gave up 6 bases and J gave up 4 bases; unmatched junction bases: 8. The CDR3 here is CASSNPGQLYGYTF. The CDR3 coding sequence is TGTGCCAGCAGCAACCCGGGACAGCTCTATGGCTACACCTTC.